This TCR beta chain was captured in a study of regulatory T cells in long-lasting Graves disease. Study summary: Patients with persistent Graves' disease had over 5 years of antithyroid drugs and persistent TSH receptor antibodies. Whole-study findings and limits: Under persistent disease, TRBV28, TRBJ1-2 and TRBJ2-5 were used preferentially.

CDR3-region Arm-PCR and iRepertoire HTBI primers produced the TCR beta libraries. MiXCR was run by TCRdb on the multiplex PCR reads, yielding one entry per CDR3 protein. The sample holds a few hundred thousand distinct CDR3 sequences, 20% to 30% seen once. With 7 bases removed from V and 0 bases from J, the gap between germline ends came to 18 bases. This CDR3 contains 16 residues. The germline V gene encodes CDR1 LNHNV and CDR2 YYDKDF (reference sequence). This clonotype was seen many times. What it recognizes is unknown. Noted time point: persistent/refractory GD, antithyroid drugs over 5 years with positive TRAb. The authors made the TCR library using RNA they extracted from PBMCs.

Here the sequenced sample was peripheral blood mononuclear cells (PBMCs), taken when the disease was refractory, from a patient treated with antithyroid drugs. The receptor's source is a female donor with Graves disease. The chain links TRBV15 to TRBJ2-5; possible D gene TRBD1, 6 bases. CDR3 DNA sequence: TGTGCCACCAATACCGGGGACACTCAGTACCAAGAGACCCAGTACTTC. This sequence encodes CATNTGDTQYQETQYF.